Here is one T cell receptor (beta chain) with its context. This sample was taken from a study of blood T cell repertoires in COVID-19. Study information: In each case, the material was cDNA or gDNA derived from T cells, B-cell-depleted T cells, or PBMCs.

Germline-derived CDR1 and CDR2 are SGHRS and YFSETQ. The germline V and J ends were trimmed by 4 bases and 5 bases, with 16 bases remaining between them. This CDR3 region has 15 residues. The repertoire was sequenced with immunoSEQ multiplex PCR; TCRdb's copy has only in-frame clones and lacks some. The sample records approximately 50,000 clones, over 80% being singletons. The receptor was isolated from a human donor in a cohort sampled during active COVID-19. Sequencing was carried out using peripheral blood. This chain joins TRBV5-1 and TRBJ1-5; D may be TRBD1 (5 bases). CDR3 sequence reads: CASSLQPGSDQPQHF. The DNA for the CDR3 is TGCGCCAGCAGCCTTCAACCAGGGTCGGATCAGCCCCAGCATTTT.